This TCR beta chain emerged from a study of cytomegalovirus exposure and HLA in healthy donors. Germline loops: CDR1 DFQATT, CDR2 SNEGSKA (reference sequence). CDR3 size: 11 residues. Trimming took off 0 bases at V and 10 bases at J, with 7 bases between the two ends. The study ran its PCR with 60 Vbeta and 13 Jbeta primers. Only in-frame clones appear in the TCRdb table, and some are missing; sequencing was by immunoSEQ multiplex PCR. The sample shows about 160,000 clones, approximately 70% of them seen only once. The rearrangement joins TRBV20-1 to TRBJ2-1, with D perhaps TRBD2 (5 bases). The clonotype comes from a woman aged 18-29 years in good health and CMV-seronegative. The sequenced material came from PBMCs. The CDR3 protein is CSARDRREQFF. The CDR3 DNA is TGCAGTGCTAGAGATAGGAGGGAGCAGTTCTTC.